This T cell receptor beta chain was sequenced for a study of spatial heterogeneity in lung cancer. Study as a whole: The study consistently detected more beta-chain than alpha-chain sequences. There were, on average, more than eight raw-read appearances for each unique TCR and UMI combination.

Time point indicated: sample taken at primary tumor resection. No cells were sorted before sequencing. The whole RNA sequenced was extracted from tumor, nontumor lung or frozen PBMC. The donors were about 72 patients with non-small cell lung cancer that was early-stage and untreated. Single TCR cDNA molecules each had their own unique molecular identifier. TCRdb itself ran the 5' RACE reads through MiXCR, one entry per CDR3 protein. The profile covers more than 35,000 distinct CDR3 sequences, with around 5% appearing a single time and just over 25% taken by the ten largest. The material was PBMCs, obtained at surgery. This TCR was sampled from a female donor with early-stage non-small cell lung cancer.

The DNA for the CDR3 is TGCAGTGCTAGAGGAGGGCAGGCATGGTCTGGTACGCAGTATTTT. Residues: CSARGGQAWSGTQYF. This chain links TRBV20-1 with TRBJ2-3; a weak D match, TRBD2 (5 bases). The CDR3 is made up of 15 amino acids. Trimming took 1 base from V and 8 from J, leaving 19 bases between them. Germline loops: CDR1 DFQATT, CDR2 SNEGSKA (reference sequence).